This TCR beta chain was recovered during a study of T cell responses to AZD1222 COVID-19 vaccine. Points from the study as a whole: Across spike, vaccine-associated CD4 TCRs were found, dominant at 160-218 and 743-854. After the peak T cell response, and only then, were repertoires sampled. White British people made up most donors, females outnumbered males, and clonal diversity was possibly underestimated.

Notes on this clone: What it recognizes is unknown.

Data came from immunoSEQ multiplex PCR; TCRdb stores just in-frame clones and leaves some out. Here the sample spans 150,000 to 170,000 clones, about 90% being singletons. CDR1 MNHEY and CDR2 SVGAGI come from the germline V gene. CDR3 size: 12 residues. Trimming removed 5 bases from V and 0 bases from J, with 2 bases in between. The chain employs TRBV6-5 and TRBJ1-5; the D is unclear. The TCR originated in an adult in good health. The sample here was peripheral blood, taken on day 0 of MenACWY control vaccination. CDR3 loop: CASSLSNQPQHF. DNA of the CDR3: TGTGCCAGCAGTCTTAGCAATCAGCCCCAGCATTTT.